The T cell receptor (beta chain) described here comes from a study of blood T cells in healthy people across ages. About the study: About one barcoded beta molecule was captured per two T cells (by template switching).

The authors ran a second PCR of 7 to 11 cycles using a sample-barcoded 5' primer and a J-beta primer mix. TCRdb used MiXCR to reprocess the 5' RACE reads, holding one entry per CDR3 protein. Of over 1,200,000 distinct CDR3 sequences in the sample, almost 60% are singletons; the top ten hold roughly 6.3%. This clonotype was counted between two and nine times. Its specificity is unknown. All donors came from Russia, were Caucasian and healthy, and spanned ages roughly 6 to 95. Study conclusions and caveats: Donor CMV status was unknown, possibly confounding expanded clonotype changes. The study regarded diversity estimates from one million T cells as underestimates.

The TCR originated in a man between 18 and 29 years old in good health. Sequencing input: blood.

DNA for the CDR3: TGTGCCAGCAGCCGAGATACGGGGGCAGGCTATGGCTACACCTTC. It encodes CASSRDTGAGYGYTF. This sequence joins TRBV7-8 and TRBJ1-2; a possible D gene is TRBD1 (6 bases). This CDR3 has 15 amino acids. V shed 5 bases and J shed 4 bases, with 17 bases lying between them. Germline V gene data show CDR1 as SGHVS and CDR2 as FQNEAQ.